This TCR beta chain appears in the sequencing data of a study of blood T cell repertoires in COVID-19. Sequencing was performed with immunoSEQ multiplex PCR; in TCRdb, only in-frame clones are kept and a portion is missing. The sample shows around 300,000 clones, around 90% of them seen only once. This TCR was recovered from a man aged 30-40 years who had recovered from COVID-19. The sample was PBMCs or T cells enriched from blood (not recorded which).

The CDR3: CARIQDRAGANEQFF. The DNA of the CDR3 is TGTGCGAGAATACAGGACAGGGCGGGCGCCAATGAGCAGTTCTTC. The J gene is TRBJ2-1, the V gene TRBV19; 8 bases align to TRBD1. Germline loops: CDR1 LNHDA, CDR2 SQIVND (reference sequence). CDR3 length: 15 amino acids.